Included here is one T cell receptor beta chain sequence, with context. The record originates from a study of response to subunit inactivated influenza vaccine. TCRdb analysed the RT-PCR reads with MiXCR anew, one entry per CDR3 protein. The profile shows about 650,000 distinct CDR3 sequences, 11% to 15% of them singletons. After removal of 3 bases from V and 4 bases from J, the junction contained 22 bases not matched to a gene. CDR3 length: 22 residues. Per the germline V gene, CDR1 is MDHEN and CDR2 is SYDVKM. This chain joins TRBV28 and TRBJ2-7; TRBD2 matches 15 bases. The sequencing here drew on PBMCs from blood, taken 14 to 15 days before vaccination. The receptor's source is a man aged 45-65 years who received an inactivated influenza vaccine. This chain's CDR3 is CASSFVAPGTSGRRHEKYEQYF. CDR3 in DNA: TGTGCCAGCAGTTTCGTGGCCCCTGGGACTAGCGGGAGGAGGCACGAAAAATACGAGCAGTACTTC.